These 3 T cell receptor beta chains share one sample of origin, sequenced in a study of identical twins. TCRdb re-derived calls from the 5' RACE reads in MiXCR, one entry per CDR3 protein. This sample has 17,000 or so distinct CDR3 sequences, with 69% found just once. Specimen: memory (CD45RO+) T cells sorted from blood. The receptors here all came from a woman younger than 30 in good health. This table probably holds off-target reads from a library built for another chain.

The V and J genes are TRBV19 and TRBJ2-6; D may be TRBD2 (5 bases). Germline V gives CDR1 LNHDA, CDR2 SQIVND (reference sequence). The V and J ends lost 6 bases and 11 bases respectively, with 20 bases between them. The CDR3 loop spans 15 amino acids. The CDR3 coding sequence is TGTGCCAGTAGCGGGCAGGCTGAGGACTTGCACGTCCTGACTTTC. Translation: CASSGQAEDLHVLTF.

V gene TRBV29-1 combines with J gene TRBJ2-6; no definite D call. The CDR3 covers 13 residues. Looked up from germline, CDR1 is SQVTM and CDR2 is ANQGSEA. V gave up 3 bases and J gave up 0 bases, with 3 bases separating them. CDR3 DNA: TGCAGCGTTGAGTCCTCTGGGGCCAACGTCCTGACTTTC. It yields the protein CSVESSGANVLTF.

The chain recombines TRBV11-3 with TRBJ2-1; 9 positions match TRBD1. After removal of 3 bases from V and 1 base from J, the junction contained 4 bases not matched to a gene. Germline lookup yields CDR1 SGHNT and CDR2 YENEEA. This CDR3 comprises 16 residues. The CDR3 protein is CASSLAGTGSYNEQFF. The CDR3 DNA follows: TGTGCCAGCAGCTTGGCCGGGACAGGGTCCTACAATGAGCAGTTCTTC.